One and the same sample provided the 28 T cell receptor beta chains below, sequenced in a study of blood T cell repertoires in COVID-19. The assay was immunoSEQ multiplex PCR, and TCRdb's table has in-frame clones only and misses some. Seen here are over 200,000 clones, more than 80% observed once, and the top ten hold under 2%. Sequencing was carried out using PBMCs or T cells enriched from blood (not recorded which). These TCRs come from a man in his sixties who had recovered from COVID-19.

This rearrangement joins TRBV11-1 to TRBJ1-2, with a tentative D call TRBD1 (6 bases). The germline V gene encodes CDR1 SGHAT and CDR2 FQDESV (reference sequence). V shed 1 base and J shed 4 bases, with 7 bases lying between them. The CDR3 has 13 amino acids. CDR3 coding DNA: TGTGCCAGCAGCTTAGGGACAGCCTATGGCTACACCTTC. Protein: CASSLGTAYGYTF.

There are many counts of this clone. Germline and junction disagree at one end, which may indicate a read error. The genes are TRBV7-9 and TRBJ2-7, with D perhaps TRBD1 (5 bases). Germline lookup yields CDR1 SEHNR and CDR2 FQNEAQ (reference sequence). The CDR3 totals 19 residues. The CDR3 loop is CASTLVGLMTVHHSYEQYF. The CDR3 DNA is TGTGCCAGCACCTTAGTGGGATTGATGACAGTCCACCACTCCTACGAGCAGTACTTC.

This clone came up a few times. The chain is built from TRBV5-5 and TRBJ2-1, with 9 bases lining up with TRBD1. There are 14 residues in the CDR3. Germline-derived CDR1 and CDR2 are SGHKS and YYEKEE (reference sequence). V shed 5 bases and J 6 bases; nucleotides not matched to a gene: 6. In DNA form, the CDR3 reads TGTGCCAGCAGTCCACAACAGGGGGCCAATGAGCAGTTCTTC. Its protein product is CASSPQQGANEQFF.

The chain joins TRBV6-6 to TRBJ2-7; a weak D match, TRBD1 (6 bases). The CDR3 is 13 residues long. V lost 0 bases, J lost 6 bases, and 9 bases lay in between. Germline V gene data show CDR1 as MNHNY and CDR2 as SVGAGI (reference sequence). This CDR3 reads CASSYSNRAEQYF. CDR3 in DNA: TGTGCCAGCAGTTACTCGAACAGGGCCGAGCAGTACTTC.

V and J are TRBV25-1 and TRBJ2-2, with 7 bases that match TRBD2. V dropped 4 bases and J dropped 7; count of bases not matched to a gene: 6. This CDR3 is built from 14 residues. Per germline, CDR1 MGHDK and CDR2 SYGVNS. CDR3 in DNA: TGTGCCAGCAGTGGTTCTAGCGGTCACGGGGAGCTGTTTTTT. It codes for CASSGSSGHGELFF.

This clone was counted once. The CDR3 loop is CASSMDRGDCSGEKLFF. DNA of the CDR3: TGTGCCAGCAGCATGGACAGGGGGGACTGTTCTGGTGAAAAACTGTTTTTT. The chain combines TRBV21-1 with TRBJ1-4; TRBD1, the table's D call, lacks a check against the DNA. TRBV21-1 is termed a pseudogene. The CDR3 is made up of 17 amino acids.

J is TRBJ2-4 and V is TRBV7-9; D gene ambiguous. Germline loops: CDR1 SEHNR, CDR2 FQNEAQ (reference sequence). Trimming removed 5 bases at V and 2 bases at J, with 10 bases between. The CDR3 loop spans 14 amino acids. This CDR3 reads CASSLSSSKNIQYF. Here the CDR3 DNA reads TGTGCCAGCAGCCTAAGTAGTTCCAAAAACATTCAGTACTTC. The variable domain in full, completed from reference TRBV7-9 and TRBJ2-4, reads DTGVSQNPRHKITKRGQNVTFRCDPISEHNRLYWYRQTLGQGPEFLTYFQNEAQLEKSRLLSDRFSAERPKGSFSTLEIQRTEQGDSAMYLCASSLSSSKNIQYFGAGTRLSVL.

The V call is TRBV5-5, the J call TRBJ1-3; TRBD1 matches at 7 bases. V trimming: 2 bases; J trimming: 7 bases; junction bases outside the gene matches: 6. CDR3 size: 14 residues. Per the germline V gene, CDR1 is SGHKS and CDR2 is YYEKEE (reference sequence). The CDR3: CASSFEGARNTIYF. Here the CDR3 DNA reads TGTGCCAGCAGCTTTGAGGGGGCGCGGAACACCATATATTTT.

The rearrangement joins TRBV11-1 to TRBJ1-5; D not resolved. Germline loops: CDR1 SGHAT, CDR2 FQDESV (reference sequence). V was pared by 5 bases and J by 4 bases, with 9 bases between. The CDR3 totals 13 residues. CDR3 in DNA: TGTGCCAGCAGCCCGGACTGGAATCAGCCCCAGCATTTT. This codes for CASSPDWNQPQHF.

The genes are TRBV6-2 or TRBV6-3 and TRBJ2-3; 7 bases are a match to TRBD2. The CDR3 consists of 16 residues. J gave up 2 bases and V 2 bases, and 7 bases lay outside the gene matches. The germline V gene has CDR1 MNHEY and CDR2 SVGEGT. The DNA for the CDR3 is TGTGCCAGCAGTTACAATCTAGCGGCGGACACAGATACGCAGTATTTT. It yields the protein CASSYNLAADTDTQYF.

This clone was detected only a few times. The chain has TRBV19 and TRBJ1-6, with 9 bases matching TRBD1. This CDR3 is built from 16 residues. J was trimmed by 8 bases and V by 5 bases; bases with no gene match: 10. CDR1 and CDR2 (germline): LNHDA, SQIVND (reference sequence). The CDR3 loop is CASSPSLGTGYSPLHF. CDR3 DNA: TGTGCCAGTAGTCCGTCCCTTGGGACAGGGTATTCACCCCTCCACTTT.

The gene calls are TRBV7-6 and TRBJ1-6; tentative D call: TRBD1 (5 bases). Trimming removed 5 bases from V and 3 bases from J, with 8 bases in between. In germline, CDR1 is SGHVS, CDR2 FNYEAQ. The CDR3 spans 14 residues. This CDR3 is CASSADIYNSPLHF. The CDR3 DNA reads TGTGCCAGCAGCGCGGACATCTATAATTCACCCCTCCACTTT.

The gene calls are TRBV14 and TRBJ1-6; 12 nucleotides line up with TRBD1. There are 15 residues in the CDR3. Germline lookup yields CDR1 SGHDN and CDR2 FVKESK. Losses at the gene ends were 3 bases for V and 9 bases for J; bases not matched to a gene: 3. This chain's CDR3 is CASSQGQGASSPLHF. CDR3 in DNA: TGTGCCAGCAGCCAGGGACAGGGGGCTAGTTCACCCCTCCACTTT.

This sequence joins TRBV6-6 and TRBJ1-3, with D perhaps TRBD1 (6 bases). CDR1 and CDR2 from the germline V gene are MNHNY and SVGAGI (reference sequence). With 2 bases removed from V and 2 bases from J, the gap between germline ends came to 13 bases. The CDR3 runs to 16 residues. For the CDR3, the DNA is TGTGCCAGCAGTTACCTACTACAGGGTACTGGAAACACCATATATTTT. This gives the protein CASSYLLQGTGNTIYF.

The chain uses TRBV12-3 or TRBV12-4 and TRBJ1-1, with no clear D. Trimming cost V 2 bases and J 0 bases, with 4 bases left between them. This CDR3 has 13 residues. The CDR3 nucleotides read TGTGCCAGCAGTTTATTCATGAACACTGAAGCTTTCTTT. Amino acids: CASSLFMNTEAFF.

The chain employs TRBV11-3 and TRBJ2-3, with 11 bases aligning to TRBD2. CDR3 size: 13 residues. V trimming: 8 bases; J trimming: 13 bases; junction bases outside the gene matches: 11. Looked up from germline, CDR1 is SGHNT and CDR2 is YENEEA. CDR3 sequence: CASATSGGPSKYF. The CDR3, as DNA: TGTGCCAGCGCAACTAGCGGGGGACCTTCTAAGTATTTT.

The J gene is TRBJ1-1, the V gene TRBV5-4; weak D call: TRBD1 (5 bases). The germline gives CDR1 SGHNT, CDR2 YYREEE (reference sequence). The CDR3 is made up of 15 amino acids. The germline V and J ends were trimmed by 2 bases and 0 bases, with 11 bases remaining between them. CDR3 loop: CASSFGAGVNTEAFF. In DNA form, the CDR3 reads TGTGCCAGCAGCTTCGGGGCGGGGGTGAACACTGAAGCTTTCTTT. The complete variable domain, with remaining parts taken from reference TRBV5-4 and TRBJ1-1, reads ETGVTQSPTHLIKTRGQQVTLRCSSQSGHNTVSWYQQALGQGPQFIFQYYREEENGRGNFPPRFSGLQFPNYSSELNVNALELDDSALYLCASSFGAGVNTEAFFGQGTRLTVV.

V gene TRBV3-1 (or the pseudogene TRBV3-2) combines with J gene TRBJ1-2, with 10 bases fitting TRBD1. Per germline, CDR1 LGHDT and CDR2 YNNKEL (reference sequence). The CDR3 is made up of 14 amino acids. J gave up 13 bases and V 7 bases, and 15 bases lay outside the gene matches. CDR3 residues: CASTYSGGQGFSTF. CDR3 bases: TGTGCCAGCACGTATTCGGGGGGACAGGGGTTTTCCACCTTC.

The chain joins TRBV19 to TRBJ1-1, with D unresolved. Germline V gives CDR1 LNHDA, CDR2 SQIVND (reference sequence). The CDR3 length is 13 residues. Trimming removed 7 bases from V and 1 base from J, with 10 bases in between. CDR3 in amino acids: CASTMTENTEAFF. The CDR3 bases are TGTGCCAGTACCATGACTGAGAACACTGAAGCTTTCTTT.

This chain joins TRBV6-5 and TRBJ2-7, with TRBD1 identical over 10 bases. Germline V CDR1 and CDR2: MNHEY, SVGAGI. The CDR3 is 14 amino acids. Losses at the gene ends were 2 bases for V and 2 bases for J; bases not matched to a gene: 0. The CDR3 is CASSYGQGAYEQYF. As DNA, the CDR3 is TGTGCCAGCAGTTACGGACAGGGGGCCTACGAGCAGTACTTC.

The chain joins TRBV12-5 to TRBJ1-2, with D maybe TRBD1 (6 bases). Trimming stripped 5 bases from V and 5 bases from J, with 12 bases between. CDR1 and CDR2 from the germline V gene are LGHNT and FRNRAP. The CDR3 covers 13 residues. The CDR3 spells CASGLEQGYGYTF. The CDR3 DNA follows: TGTGCTAGTGGTCTGGAGCAGGGGTATGGCTACACCTTC.

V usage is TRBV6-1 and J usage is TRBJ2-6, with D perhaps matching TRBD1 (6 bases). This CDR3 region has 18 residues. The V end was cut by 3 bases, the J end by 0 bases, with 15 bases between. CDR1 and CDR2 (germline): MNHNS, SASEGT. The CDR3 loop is CASSDAGTPGSGANVLTF. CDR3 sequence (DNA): TGTGCCAGCAGTGACGCCGGGACACCCGGCTCTGGGGCCAACGTCCTGACTTTC.

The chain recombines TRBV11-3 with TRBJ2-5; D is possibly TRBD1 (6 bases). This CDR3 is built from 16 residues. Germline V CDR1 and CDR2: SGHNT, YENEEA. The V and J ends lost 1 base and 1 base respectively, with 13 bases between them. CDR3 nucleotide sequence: TGTGCCAGCAGCTTAGCAGGGGTGAGGATCCAAGAGACCCAGTACTTC. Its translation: CASSLAGVRIQETQYF.

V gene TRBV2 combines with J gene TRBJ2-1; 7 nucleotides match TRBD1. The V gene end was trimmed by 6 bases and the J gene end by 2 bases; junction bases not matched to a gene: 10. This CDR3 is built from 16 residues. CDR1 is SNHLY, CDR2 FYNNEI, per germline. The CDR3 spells CASRPDRVGAYNEQFF. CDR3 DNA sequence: TGTGCCAGCAGACCCGACAGGGTGGGCGCCTACAATGAGCAGTTCTTC.

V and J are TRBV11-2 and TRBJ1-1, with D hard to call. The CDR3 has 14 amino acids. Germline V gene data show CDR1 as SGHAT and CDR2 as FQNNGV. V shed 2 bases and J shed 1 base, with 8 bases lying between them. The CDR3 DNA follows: TGTGCCAGCAGCTTACCGGTCCGGAACACTGAAGCTTTCTTT. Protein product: CASSLPVRNTEAFF.

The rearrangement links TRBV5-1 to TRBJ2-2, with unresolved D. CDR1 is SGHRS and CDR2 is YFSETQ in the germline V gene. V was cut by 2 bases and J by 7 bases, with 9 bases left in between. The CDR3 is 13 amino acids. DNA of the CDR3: TGCGCCAGCAGCTTCGCACAGTTCGGGGAGCTGTTTTTT. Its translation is CASSFAQFGELFF.

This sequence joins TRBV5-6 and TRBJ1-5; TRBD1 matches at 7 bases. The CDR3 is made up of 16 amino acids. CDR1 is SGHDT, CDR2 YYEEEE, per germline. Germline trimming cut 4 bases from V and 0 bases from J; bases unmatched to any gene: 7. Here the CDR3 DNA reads TGTGCCAGCAGCACAGTACAGGGGACTAGCAATCAGCCCCAGCATTTT. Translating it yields CASSTVQGTSNQPQHF. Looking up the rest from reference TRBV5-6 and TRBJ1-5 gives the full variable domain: DAGVTQSPTHLIKTRGQQVTLRCSPKSGHDTVSWYQQALGQGPQFIFQYYEEEERQRGNFPDRFSGHQFPNYSSELNVNALLLGDSALYLCASSTVQGTSNQPQHFGDGTRLSIL.

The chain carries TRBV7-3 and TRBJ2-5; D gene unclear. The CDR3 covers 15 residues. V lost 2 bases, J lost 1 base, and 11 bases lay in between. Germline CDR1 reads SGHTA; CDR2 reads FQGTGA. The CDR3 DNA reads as TGTGCCAGCAGCTTAGGGTCAGGAATCCAAGAGACCCAGTACTTC. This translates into CASSLGSGIQETQYF. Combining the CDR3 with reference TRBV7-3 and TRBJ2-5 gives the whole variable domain GAGVSQTPSNKVTEKGKYVELRCDPISGHTALYWYRQSLGQGPEFLIYFQGTGAADDSGLPNDRFFAVRPEGSVSTLKIQRTERGDSAVYLCASSLGSGIQETQYFGPGTRLLVL.